This T cell receptor (beta chain) was identified in a study of blood T cell repertoires in COVID-19. The germline CDR1 and CDR2 sequences are LGHDT and YNNKEL (reference sequence). The ends were cut back, 1 base at V and 7 bases at J, with 11 bases in the middle. The CDR3 sequence is 14 residues long. Method: immunoSEQ multiplex PCR; TCRdb's copy keeps in-frame clones and lacks some. The data show approximately 250,000 clones, around 90% seen once. This sequence was found in a man aged 30-40 years with COVID-19, enrolled during active disease. Sequenced sample: peripheral blood. This chain connects TRBV3-1 (or the pseudogene TRBV3-2) to TRBJ1-5, with a tentative D call TRBD1 (5 bases). CDR3 coding DNA: TGTGCCAGCAGCCAAGGTCCGGGGGAGCAGCCCCAGCATTTT. Amino acid sequence: CASSQGPGEQPQHF.